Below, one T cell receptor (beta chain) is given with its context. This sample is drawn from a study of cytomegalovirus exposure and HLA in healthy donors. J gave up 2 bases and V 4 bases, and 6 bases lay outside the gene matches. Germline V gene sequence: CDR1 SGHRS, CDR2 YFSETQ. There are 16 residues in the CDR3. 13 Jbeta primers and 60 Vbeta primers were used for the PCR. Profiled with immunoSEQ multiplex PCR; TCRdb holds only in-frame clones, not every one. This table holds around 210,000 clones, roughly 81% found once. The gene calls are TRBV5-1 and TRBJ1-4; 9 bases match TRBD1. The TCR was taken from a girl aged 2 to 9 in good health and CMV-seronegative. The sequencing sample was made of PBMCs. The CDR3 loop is CASSVGQGVTNEKLFF. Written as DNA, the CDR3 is TGCGCCAGCAGCGTGGGACAGGGAGTCACTAATGAAAAACTGTTTTTT.